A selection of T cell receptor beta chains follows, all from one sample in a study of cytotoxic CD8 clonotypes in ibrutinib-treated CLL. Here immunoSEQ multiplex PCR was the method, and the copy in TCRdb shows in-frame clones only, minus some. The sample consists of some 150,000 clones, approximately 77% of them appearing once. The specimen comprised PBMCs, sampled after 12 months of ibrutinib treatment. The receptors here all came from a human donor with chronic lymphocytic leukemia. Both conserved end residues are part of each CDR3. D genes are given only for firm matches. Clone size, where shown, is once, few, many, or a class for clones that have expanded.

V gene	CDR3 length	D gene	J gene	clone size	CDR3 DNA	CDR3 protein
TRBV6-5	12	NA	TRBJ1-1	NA	TGTGCCAGCGCGCTGGGGAACACTGAAGCTTTCTTT	CASALGNTEAFF
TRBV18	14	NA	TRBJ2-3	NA	TGTGCCAGCCGCAGGGGAGGAGGCACAGATACGCAGTATTTT	CASRRGGGTDTQYF
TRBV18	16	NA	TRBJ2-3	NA	TGTGCCAGCTCACGACCCTCTAGGACCCTAGGAGATACGCAGTATTTT	CASSRPSRTLGDTQYF
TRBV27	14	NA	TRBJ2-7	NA	TGTGCCAGCAGTAGGACAGTCTTATACTACGAGCAGTACTTC	CASSRTVLYYEQYF
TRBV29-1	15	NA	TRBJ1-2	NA	TGCAGCGTTGATAATCGGAGGGAGCTGACCCCAGGCTACACCTTC	CSVDNRRELTPGYTF
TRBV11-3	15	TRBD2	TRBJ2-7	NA	TGTGCCAGCAGCCGGTCGGGGGGGGCTCCCTACGAGCAGTACTTC	CASSRSGGAPYEQYF
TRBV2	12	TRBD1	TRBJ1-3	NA	TGTGCCAGCCGGGACAGGCGGAACACCATATATTTT	CASRDRRNTIYF
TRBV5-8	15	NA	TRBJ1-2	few	TGTGCCAGCAGCCAGCCCCGTACCCCACCTTATGGCTACACCTTC	CASSQPRTPPYGYTF
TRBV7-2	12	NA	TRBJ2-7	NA	TGTGCCAGCAGCTTAGAATACGGTGAGCAGTACTTC	CASSLEYGEQYF
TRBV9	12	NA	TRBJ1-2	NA	TGTGCCAGCAGCGGGTCAGGGAATGGCTACACCTTC	CASSGSGNGYTF
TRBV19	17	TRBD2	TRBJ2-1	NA	TGTGCCAGTAGTCGGCAGCGGGGGGACCCCGGGCCTGTGGAGCAGTTCTTC	CASSRQRGDPGPVEQFF
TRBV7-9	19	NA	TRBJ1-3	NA	TGTGCCAGCAGCTTAAGGGCAGGGGTTTTGGAGCTCTCTGGAAACACCATATATTTT	CASSLRAGVLELSGNTIYF
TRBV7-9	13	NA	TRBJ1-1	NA	TGTGCCAGCACCAGGCAGGGGAACACTGAAGCTTTCTTT	CASTRQGNTEAFF
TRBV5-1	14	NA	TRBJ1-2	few	TGCGCCAGCAGCCCCGAAGGGGGGAGATATGGCTACACCTTC	CASSPEGGRYGYTF
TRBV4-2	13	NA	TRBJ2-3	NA	TGTGCCAGCAGCCAAGGGACCCCAGATACGCAGTATTTT	CASSQGTPDTQYF
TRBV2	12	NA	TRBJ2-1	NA	TGTGCCAGCACGTCACGGATAGATGAGCAGTTCTTC	CASTSRIDEQFF
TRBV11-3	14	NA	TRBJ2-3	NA	TGTGCCAGCAGCTTAGGTCCCAGCACAGATACGCAGTATTTT	CASSLGPSTDTQYF
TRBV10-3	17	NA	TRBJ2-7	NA	TGTGCCATCAGTGAGAATATTGGAGGGGCTAACTCCTACGAGCAGTACTTC	CAISENIGGANSYEQYF
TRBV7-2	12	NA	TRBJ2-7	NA	TGTGCCAGCAGCCTGGACTACGGCGAGCAGTACTTC	CASSLDYGEQYF
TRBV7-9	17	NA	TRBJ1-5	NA	TGTGCCAGCAGAAAGGGACGGGAAGTAATTCGCAATCAGCCCCAGCATTTT	CASRKGREVIRNQPQHF
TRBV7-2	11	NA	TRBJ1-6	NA	TGTGCCAGTTCCTTAAATTCACCCCTCCACTTT	CASSLNSPLHF
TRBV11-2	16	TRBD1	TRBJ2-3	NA	TGTGCCAGCAGCTTTCTTGGACAGGGCTCCACAGATACGCAGTATTTT	CASSFLGQGSTDTQYF
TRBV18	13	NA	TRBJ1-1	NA	TGTGCCAGCTCGCCATACTCGAGCACTGAAGCTTTCTTT	CASSPYSSTEAFF
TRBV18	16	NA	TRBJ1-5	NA	TGTGCCAGCTCACCATTGACAAGGGACAGCAATCAGCCCCAGCATTTT	CASSPLTRDSNQPQHF
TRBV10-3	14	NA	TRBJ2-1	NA	TGTGCCATCAGTCTATCCCCTAGTACCAATGAGCAGTTCTTC	CAISLSPSTNEQFF
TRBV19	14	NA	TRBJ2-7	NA	TGTGCCAGTAGTCCAACTACCTTTGCCTACGAGCAGTACTTC	CASSPTTFAYEQYF
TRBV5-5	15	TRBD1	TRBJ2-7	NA	TGTGCCAGCAGCGCTGGTGGACAGGGAGCCTACGAGCAGTACTTC	CASSAGGQGAYEQYF
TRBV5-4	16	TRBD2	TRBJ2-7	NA	TGTGCCAGCAGCTTGGGGACTAGCGGGGGAACCTACGAGCAGTACTTC	CASSLGTSGGTYEQYF
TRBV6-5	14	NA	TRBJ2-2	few	TGTGCCAGCAGTCACGGACAGACCACCGGGGAGCTGTTTTTT	CASSHGQTTGELFF
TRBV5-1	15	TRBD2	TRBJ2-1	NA	TGCGCCAGCAGCCATAGCGGGGGGGTATACAATGAGCAGTTCTTC	CASSHSGGVYNEQFF
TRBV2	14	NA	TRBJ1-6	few	TGTGCCAGCAGCCCTCAGGGCTGGGGTTCACCCCTCCACTTT	CASSPQGWGSPLHF
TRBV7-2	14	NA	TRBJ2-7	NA	TGTGCCAGCAGCTCTCAGGGTGTTCGCTACGAGCAGTACTTC	CASSSQGVRYEQYF
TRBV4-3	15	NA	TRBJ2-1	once	TGCGCCAGCAGCCAAGTAATTGGGGGAGGCCATGAGCAGTTCTTC	CASSQVIGGGHEQFF
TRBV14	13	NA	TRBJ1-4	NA	TGTGCCAGCAGCCTTCGAGTAGGTGAAAGACTGTTTTTT	CASSLRVGERLFF
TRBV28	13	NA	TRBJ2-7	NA	TGTGCCAGCAGTCCAGCCGGGGTCTACGAGCAGTACTTC	CASSPAGVYEQYF
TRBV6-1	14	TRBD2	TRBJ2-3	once	TGTGCCAGCACGGCAGGGAGGGTCACAGATACGCAGTATTTT	CASTAGRVTDTQYF
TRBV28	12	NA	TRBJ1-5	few	TGTGCCAGCAGTTTGGTCGATCAGCCCCAGCATTTT	CASSLVDQPQHF
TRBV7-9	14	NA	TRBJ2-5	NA	TGTGCCAGCAGCTTAGCTGAGTACCAAGAGACCCAGTACTTC	CASSLAEYQETQYF
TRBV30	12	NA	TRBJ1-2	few	TGTGCCTGGAGTGCGGGATTAAGGGGCTACACCTTC	CAWSAGLRGYTF
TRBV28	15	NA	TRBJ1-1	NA	TGTGCCAGCAGTTTATCCCGTGACAGGAACACTGAAGCTTTCTTT	CASSLSRDRNTEAFF
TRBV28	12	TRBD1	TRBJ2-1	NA	TGTGCCAGCAGTACAAGCGGGACAGGGCGGTTCTTC	CASSTSGTGRFF
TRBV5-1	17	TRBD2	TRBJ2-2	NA	TGCGCCAGCAGCTTAATGGCGGGAGGGCCGAACACCGGGGAGCTGTTTTTT	CASSLMAGGPNTGELFF
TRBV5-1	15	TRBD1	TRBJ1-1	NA	TGCGCCAGCAGCATGGCTGGGACAGGGAACACTGAAGCTTTCTTT	CASSMAGTGNTEAFF
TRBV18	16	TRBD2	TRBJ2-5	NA	TGTGCCAGCTCACGAACTAGCGGGGAGTACCAAGAGACCCAGTACTTC	CASSRTSGEYQETQYF
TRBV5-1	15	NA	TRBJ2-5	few	TGCGCCAGCAGCTTGGCAGGCAGGGTTAAAGAGACCCAGTACTTC	CASSLAGRVKETQYF
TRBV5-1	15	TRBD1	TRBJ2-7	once	TGCGCCAGCAGCTTGGCCGGCAGGGGGCGCGACGAGCAGTACTTC	CASSLAGRGRDEQYF
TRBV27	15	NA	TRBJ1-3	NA	TGTGCCAGCAGTTTGAGCCCCCGGGCCCGAAACACCATATATTTT	CASSLSPRARNTIYF
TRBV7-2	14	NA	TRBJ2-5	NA	TGTGCCAGCAGCCTTGGGGGCCCGGGTGAGACCCAGTACTTC	CASSLGGPGETQYF
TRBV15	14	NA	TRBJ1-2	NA	TGTGCCACCAGCAGAGCGAGGGATTACTATGGCTACACCTTC	CATSRARDYYGYTF
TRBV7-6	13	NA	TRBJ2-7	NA	TGTGCCAGCAGCCAACGTTGGGGGAGCGAGCAGTACTTC	CASSQRWGSEQYF
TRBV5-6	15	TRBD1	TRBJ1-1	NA	TGTGCCAGCAGCAGAGGGGCCCGCAGGGGGACTGAAGCTTTCTTT	CASSRGARRGTEAFF
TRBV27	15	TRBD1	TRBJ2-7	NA	TGTGCCAGCAGTTTATGGGGGCAGGGGGAGTACGAGCAGTACTTC	CASSLWGQGEYEQYF
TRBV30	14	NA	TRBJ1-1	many	TGTGCCTGGATGAAGGTCTGGGGGCGGACTGAAGCTTTCTTT	CAWMKVWGRTEAFF
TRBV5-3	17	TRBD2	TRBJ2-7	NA	TGTGCCAGAAGCTCGCCGCAAACCGGGACTAGCGGGCCCGAGCAGTACTTC	CARSSPQTGTSGPEQYF
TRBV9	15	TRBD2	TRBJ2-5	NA	TGTGCCAGCAGCACTAGCGGGAATCCTCAAGAGACCCAGTACTTC	CASSTSGNPQETQYF